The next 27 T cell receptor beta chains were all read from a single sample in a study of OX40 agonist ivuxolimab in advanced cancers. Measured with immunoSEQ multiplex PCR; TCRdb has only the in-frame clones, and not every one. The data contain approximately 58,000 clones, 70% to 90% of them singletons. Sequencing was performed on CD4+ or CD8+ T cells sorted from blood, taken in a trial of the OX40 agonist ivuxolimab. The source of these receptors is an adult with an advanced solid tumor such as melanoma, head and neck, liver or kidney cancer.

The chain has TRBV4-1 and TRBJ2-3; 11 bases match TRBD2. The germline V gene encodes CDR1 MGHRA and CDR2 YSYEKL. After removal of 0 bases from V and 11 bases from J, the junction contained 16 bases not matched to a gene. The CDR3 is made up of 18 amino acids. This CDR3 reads CASSQDPGLAVSKVMQYF. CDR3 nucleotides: TGCGCCAGCAGCCAAGACCCGGGACTAGCGGTGTCTAAGGTTATGCAGTATTTT.

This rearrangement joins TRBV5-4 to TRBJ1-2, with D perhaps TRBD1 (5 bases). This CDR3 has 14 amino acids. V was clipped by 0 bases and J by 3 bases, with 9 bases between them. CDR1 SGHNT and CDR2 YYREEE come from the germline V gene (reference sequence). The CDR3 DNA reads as TGTGCCAGCAGCTTGGATTGGGGGGACTATGGCTACACCTTC. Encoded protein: CASSLDWGDYGYTF.

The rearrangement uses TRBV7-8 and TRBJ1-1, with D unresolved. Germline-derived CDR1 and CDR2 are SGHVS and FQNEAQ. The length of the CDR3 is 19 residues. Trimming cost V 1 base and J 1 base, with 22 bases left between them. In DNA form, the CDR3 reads TGTGCCAGCAGCTTAGAGGCCTGGACGGCCCGGGGTAGGAACACTGAAGCTTTCTTT. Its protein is CASSLEAWTARGRNTEAFF.

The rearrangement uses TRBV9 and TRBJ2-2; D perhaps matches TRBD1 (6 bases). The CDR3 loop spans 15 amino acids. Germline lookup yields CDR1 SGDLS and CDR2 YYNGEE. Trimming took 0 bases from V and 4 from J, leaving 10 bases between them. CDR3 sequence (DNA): TGTGCCAGCAGCGTAGAGCTAGGGGGCACCGGGGAGCTGTTTTTT. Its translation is CASSVELGGTGELFF.

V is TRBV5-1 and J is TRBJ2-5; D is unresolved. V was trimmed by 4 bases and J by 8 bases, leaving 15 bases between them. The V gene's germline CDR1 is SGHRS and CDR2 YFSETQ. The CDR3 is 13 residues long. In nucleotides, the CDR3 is TGCGCCAGCAGCCGTACCGATCAGAGAACCCAGTACTTC. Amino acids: CASSRTDQRTQYF.

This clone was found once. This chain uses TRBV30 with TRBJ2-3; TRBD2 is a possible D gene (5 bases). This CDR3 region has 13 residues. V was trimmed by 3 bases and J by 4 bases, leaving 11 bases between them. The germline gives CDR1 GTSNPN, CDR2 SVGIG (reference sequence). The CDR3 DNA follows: TGTGCCTGGAGCGCTAGCCTCTCAGATACGCAGTATTTT. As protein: CAWSASLSDTQYF.

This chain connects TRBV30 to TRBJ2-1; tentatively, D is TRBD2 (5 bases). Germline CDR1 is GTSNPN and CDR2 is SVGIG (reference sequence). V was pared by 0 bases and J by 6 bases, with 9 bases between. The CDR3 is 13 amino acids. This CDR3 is CAWSVSEVNEQFF. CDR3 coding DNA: TGTGCCTGGAGTGTATCGGAGGTCAATGAGCAGTTCTTC. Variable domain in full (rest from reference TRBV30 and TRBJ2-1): SQTIHQWPATLVQPVGSPLSLECTVEGTSNPNLYWYRQAAGRGLQLLFYSVGIGQISSEVPQNLSASRPQDRQFILSSKKLLLSDSGFYLCAWSVSEVNEQFFGPGTRLTVL.

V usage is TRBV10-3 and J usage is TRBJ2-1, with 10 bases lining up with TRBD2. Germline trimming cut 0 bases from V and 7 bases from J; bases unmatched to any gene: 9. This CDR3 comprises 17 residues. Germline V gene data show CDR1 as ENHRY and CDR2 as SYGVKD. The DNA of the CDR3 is TGTGCCATCAGTGAGTCGGCCAGCGGGAGGGCCGGGAATGAGCAGTTCTTC. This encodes CAISESASGRAGNEQFF.

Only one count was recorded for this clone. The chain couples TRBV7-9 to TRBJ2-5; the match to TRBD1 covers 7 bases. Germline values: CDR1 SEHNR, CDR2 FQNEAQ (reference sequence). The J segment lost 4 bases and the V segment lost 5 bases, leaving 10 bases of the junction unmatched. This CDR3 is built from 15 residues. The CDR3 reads CASSIRQGVAETQYF. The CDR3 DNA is TGTGCCAGCAGCATTCGACAGGGTGTAGCAGAGACCCAGTACTTC.

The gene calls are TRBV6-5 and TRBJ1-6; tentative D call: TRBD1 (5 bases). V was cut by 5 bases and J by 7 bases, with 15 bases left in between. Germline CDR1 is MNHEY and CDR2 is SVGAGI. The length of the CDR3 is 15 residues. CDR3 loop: CASSLTGEVNSPLHF. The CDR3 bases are TGTGCCAGCAGTCTCACGGGGGAGGTAAATTCACCCCTCCACTTT.

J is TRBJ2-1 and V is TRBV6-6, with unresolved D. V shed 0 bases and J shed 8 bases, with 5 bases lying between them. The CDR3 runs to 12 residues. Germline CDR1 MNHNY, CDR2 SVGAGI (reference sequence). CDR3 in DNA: TGTGCCAGCAGTTACTCGAGCTATGAGCAGTTCTTC. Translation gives CASSYSSYEQFF.

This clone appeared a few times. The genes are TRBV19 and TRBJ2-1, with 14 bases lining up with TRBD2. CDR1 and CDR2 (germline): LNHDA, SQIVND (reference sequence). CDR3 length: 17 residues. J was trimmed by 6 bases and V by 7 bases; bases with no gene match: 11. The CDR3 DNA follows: TGTGCCAGTACCACCAAAAGCGGGACTAGCGGGGGCAATGAGCAGTTCTTC. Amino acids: CASTTKSGTSGGNEQFF.

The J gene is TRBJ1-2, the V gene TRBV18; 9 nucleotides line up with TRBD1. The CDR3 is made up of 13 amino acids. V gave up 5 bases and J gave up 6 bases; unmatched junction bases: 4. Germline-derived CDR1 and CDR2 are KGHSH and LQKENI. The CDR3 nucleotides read TGTGCCAGCTCAAACCGGGACAGGGATGGCTACACCTTC. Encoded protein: CASSNRDRDGYTF.

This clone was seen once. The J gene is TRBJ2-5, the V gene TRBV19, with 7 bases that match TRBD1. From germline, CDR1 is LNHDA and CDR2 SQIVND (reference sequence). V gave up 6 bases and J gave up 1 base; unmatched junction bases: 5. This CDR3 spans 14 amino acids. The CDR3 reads CASRGQNSQETQYF. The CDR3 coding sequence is TGTGCCAGTAGGGGACAGAACTCCCAAGAGACCCAGTACTTC.

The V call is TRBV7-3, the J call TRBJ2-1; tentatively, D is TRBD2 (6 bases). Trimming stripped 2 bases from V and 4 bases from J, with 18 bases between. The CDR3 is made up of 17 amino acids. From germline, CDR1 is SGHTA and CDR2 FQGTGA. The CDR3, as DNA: TGTGCCAGCAGCTTAGGAATCAGCGGGCGAGAATACAATGAGCAGTTCTTC. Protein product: CASSLGISGREYNEQFF.

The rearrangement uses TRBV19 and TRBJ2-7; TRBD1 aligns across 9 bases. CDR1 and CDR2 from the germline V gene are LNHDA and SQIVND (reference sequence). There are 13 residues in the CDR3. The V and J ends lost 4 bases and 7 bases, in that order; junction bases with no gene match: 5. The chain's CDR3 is CASSNRGRDEQYF. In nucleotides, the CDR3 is TGTGCCAGTAGTAACAGGGGGCGCGATGAGCAGTACTTC.

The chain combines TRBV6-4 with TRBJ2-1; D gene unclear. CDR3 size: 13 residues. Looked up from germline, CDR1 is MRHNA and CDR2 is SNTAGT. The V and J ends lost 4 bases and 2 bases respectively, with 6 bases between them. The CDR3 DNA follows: TGTGCCAGCAGTGCGCGACCCTACAATGAGCAGTTCTTC. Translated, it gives CASSARPYNEQFF.

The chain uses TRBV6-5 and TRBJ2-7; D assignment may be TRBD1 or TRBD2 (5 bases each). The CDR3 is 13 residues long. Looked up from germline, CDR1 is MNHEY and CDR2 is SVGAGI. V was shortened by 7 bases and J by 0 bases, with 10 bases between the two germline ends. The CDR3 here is CASTGALSYEQYF. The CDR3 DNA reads TGTGCCAGCACCGGGGCTCTCTCCTACGAGCAGTACTTC.

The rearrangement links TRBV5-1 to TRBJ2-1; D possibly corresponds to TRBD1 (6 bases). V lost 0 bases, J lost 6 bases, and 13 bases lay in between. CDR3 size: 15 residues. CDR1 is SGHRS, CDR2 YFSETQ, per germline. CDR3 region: CASSLAGQSSNEQFF. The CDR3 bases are TGCGCCAGCAGCTTGGCGGGACAAAGTAGCAATGAGCAGTTCTTC.

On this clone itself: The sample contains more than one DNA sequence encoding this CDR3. CDR3 DNA sequence: TGCGCCAGCAGTGAGAGGCAAGAGACCCAGTACTTC. Its translation: CASSERQETQYF. The V call is TRBV5-1, the J call TRBJ2-5; D remains ambiguous. There are 12 residues in the CDR3. V lost 5 bases and J 2 bases, leaving 7 bases between the germline ends. Germline CDR1 reads SGHRS; CDR2 reads YFSETQ.

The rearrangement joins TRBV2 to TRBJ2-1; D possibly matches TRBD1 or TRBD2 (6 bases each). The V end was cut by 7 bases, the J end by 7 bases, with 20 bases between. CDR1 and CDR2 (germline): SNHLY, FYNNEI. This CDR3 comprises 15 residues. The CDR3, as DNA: TGTGCCAGCAAAGTGATAGCGGCTCAGGGGAATGAGCAGTTCTTC. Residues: CASKVIAAQGNEQFF.

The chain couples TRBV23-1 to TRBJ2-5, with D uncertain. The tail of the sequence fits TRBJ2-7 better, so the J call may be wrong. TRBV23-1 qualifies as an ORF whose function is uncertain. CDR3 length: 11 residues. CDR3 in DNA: TGCGCCAGCAGGGATGGTTACGAGCAGTACTTC. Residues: CASRDGYEQYF.

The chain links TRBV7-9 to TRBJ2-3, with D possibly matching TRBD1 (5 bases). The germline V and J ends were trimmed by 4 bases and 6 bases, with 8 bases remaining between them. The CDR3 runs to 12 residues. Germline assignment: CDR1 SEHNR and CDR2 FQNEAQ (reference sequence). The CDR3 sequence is CASSWTSDTQYF. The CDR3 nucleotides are TGTGCCAGCAGCTGGACATCTGATACGCAGTATTTT.

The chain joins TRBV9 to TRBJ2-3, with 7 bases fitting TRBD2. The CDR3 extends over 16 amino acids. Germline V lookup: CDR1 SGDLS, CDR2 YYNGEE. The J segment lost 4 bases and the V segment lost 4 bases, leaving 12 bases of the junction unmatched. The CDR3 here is CASSPLGGIGSDTQYF. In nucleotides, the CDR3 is TGTGCCAGCAGCCCCTTGGGGGGGATAGGCTCAGATACGCAGTATTTT. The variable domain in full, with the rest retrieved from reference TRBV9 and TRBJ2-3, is DSGVTQTPKHLITATGQRVTLRCSPRSGDLSVYWYQQSLDQGLQFLIQYYNGEERAKGNILERFSAQQFPDLHSELNLSSLELGDSALYFCASSPLGGIGSDTQYFGPGTRLTVL.

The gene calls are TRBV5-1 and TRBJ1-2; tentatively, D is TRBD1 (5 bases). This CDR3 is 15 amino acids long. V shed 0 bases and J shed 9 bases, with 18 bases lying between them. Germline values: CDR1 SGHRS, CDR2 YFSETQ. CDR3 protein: CASSLDGAYFMRYTF. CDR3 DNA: TGCGCCAGCAGCTTGGACGGGGCTTATTTTATGCGCTACACCTTC.

CDR3 bases: TGTGCCTGGATAGCTGGTACGGCCGGGGAGCTGTTTTTT. It codes for CAWIAGTAGELFF. This chain connects TRBV30 to TRBJ2-2; D is unresolved. V was trimmed by 4 bases and J by 6 bases, leaving 12 bases between them. The CDR3 totals 13 residues. Germline V gene data show CDR1 as GTSNPN and CDR2 as SVGIG (reference sequence).

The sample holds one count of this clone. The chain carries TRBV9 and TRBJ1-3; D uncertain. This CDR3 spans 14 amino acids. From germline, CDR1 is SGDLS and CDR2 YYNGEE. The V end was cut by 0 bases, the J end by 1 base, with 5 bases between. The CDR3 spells CASSVEGSGNTIYF. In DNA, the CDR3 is TGTGCCAGCAGCGTAGAAGGATCTGGAAACACCATATATTTT.